These 27 T cell receptor beta chains originate from one sample sequenced in a study of blood T cell repertoires in COVID-19. Data came from immunoSEQ multiplex PCR; TCRdb stores just in-frame clones and leaves some out. This sample has 150,000 or so clones, with about nine tenths found just once. Source material: peripheral blood. These TCRs come from an older man with acute or convalescent COVID-19.

The V gene is TRBV5-1, the J gene TRBJ1-3, with 8 positions matching TRBD1. Germline V gives CDR1 SGHRS, CDR2 YFSETQ. This CDR3 has 15 residues. With V trimmed by 3 bases and J by 4 bases, 6 bases remained unmatched. For the CDR3, the DNA is TGCGCCAGCAGCTCGGGGACAGGATCAGGAAACACCATATATTTT. As protein: CASSSGTGSGNTIYF.

The chain has TRBV6-5 and TRBJ2-5; TRBD1 is a possible D gene (6 bases). This CDR3 has 13 residues. Trimming left V 9 bases short and J 5 bases short, with 16 bases between. CDR1 and CDR2 (germline): MNHEY, SVGAGI. CDR3 protein: CARRETGTETQYF. In nucleotides, the CDR3 is TGTGCCAGGCGTGAGACAGGTACCGAGACCCAGTACTTC.

V is TRBV18 and J is TRBJ1-3; 8 bases are a match to TRBD1. The germline V gene encodes CDR1 KGHSH and CDR2 LQKENI. The CDR3 covers 15 residues. Trimming cost V 5 bases and J 3 bases; bases outside gene matches: 6. DNA of the CDR3: TGTGCCAGCTCATTGCAGGGGGCGATTGGAAACACCATATATTTT. Translated, it gives CASSLQGAIGNTIYF.

This rearrangement joins TRBV29-1 to TRBJ2-3; the D gene is possibly TRBD2 (6 bases). Deletions cut 3 bases from V and 1 base from J, with 11 bases between. The CDR3 extends over 14 amino acids. From germline, CDR1 is SQVTM and CDR2 ANQGSEA. CDR3: CSVDFGGGTDTQYF. DNA of the CDR3: TGCAGCGTTGATTTTGGAGGGGGCACAGATACGCAGTATTTT.

The J gene is TRBJ2-1, the V gene TRBV5-1; D may be TRBD2 (5 bases). CDR1 is SGHRS, CDR2 YFSETQ, per germline. The CDR3 is made up of 14 amino acids. V was trimmed by 4 bases and J by 5 bases, leaving 13 bases between them. Here the CDR3 reads CASSTRTYNNEQFF. In DNA, the CDR3 is TGCGCCAGCAGCACCCGGACTTATAACAATGAGCAGTTCTTC.

The chain employs TRBV28 and TRBJ2-1, with TRBD1 identical over 9 bases. Losses at the gene ends were 7 bases for V and 4 bases for J; bases not matched to a gene: 8. The length of the CDR3 is 15 residues. Germline V gene sequence: CDR1 MDHEN, CDR2 SYDVKM. The CDR3 protein is CASTMDRGPYNEQFF. CDR3 coding DNA: TGTGCCAGCACCATGGACAGGGGTCCTTACAATGAGCAGTTCTTC.

This sequence joins TRBV7-9 and TRBJ1-4; 10 bases match TRBD1. V shed 5 bases, J shed 6 bases, and the junction held 0 bases outside the gene matches. The CDR3 totals 13 residues. From germline, CDR1 is SEHNR and CDR2 FQNEAQ (reference sequence). CDR3 bases: TGTGCCAGCAGCGGACAGGGGGATGAAAAACTGTTTTTT. Its protein is CASSGQGDEKLFF.

V and J are TRBV14 and TRBJ1-2; TRBD1 matches 8 bases. V shed 4 bases and J 4 bases; nucleotides not matched to a gene: 8. Germline loops: CDR1 SGHDN, CDR2 FVKESK. The CDR3 has 15 residues. The CDR3 region has the DNA TGTGCCAGCAGCCCGCGGACAGGGCCCACCTATGGCTACACCTTC. Translating it yields CASSPRTGPTYGYTF.

This chain uses TRBV5-3 with TRBJ1-2, with D maybe TRBD1 (6 bases). TRBV5-3 counts as an open reading frame of uncertain function. This CDR3 region has 13 residues. The V gene lost 3 bases and the J gene lost 6 bases, with 12 bases spanning the gap. Written as DNA, the CDR3 is TGTGCCAGAAGCTCCAGGGGCCAGGATGGCTACACCTTC. Amino acid sequence: CARSSRGQDGYTF.

With regard to this clone: This specimen includes other DNA sequences encoding the same CDR3. The chain is built from TRBV2 and TRBJ1-1; D remains ambiguous. Germline V gene lookup returns CDR1 SNHLY and CDR2 FYNNEI. This CDR3 has 13 amino acids. V lost 7 bases, J lost 0 bases, and 9 bases lay in between. CDR3 amino acids: CASKAEMNTEAFF. The CDR3 DNA is TGTGCCAGCAAGGCGGAGATGAACACTGAAGCTTTCTTT.

The V and J genes are TRBV7-9 and TRBJ1-4; maybe TRBD1 (5 bases). This CDR3 spans 14 amino acids. V dropped 7 bases and J dropped 4 bases, with 13 bases sitting between them. Germline V gene lookup returns CDR1 SEHNR and CDR2 FQNEAQ (reference sequence). As DNA, the CDR3 is TGTGCCAGCAAACTCGACAGTAATAATGAAAAACTGTTTTTT. Its protein is CASKLDSNNEKLFF.

The chain couples TRBV6-4 to TRBJ2-1; 14 bases align to TRBD2. Germline CDR1 and CDR2: MRHNA and SNTAGT. The junction had 17 bases not matched to a gene; V was cut back by 2 bases and J by 5 bases. This CDR3 has 21 residues. The CDR3 loop reads CASSDSLRGWTSGRTHNEQFF. CDR3 sequence (DNA): TGTGCCAGCAGTGACAGTCTCCGGGGATGGACTAGCGGGAGGACCCACAATGAGCAGTTCTTC.

This clone occurred a few times. The chain combines TRBV30 with TRBJ1-5, with 7 bases identical to TRBD1. The germline V gene has CDR1 GTSNPN and CDR2 SVGIG (reference sequence). This CDR3 is 18 amino acids long. V was clipped by 2 bases and J by 6 bases; unmatched bases: 19. The CDR3 DNA follows: TGTGCCTGGAGTCACCACCATCCGCCGACAGGGCGAGCTCAGCCCCAGCATTTT. This sequence encodes CAWSHHHPPTGRAQPQHF. Full variable domain (missing parts from reference TRBV30 and TRBJ1-5): SQTIHQWPATLVQPVGSPLSLECTVEGTSNPNLYWYRQAAGRGLQLLFYSVGIGQISSEVPQNLSASRPQDRQFILSSKKLLLSDSGFYLCAWSHHHPPTGRAQPQHFGDGTRLSIL.

The CDR3 region has the DNA TGTGCCACCAGTGACTACGGGACTAGCGGGAGATTAACCTACAATGAGCAGTTCTTC. It translates to CATSDYGTSGRLTYNEQFF. V and J are TRBV24-1 and TRBJ2-1; 14 bases map to TRBD2. Trimming cost V 4 bases and J 2 bases; bases outside gene matches: 9. CDR1 and CDR2 (germline): KGHDR, SFDVKD. This CDR3 is 19 amino acids long.

The chain couples TRBV27 to TRBJ2-2; tentatively, D is TRBD1 (5 bases). CDR1 MNHEY and CDR2 SMNVEV come from the germline V gene (reference sequence). This CDR3 spans 14 amino acids. V lost 6 bases and J 5 bases, leaving 13 bases between the germline ends. CDR3 loop: CASRSRVGTGELFF. CDR3 nucleotide sequence: TGTGCCAGCAGGAGCAGGGTTGGGACCGGGGAGCTGTTTTTT.

The gene calls are TRBV18 and TRBJ1-1; no firm D call. This CDR3 comprises 15 residues. Looked up from germline, CDR1 is KGHSH and CDR2 is LQKENI. The V gene lost 3 bases and the J gene lost 1 base, with 12 bases spanning the gap. This CDR3 reads CASSPQERGNTEAFF. CDR3 nucleotide sequence: TGTGCCAGCTCACCCCAAGAACGGGGGAACACTGAAGCTTTCTTT.

J is TRBJ2-1 and V is TRBV9, with D possibly TRBD1 on 5 matching bases. CDR1 and CDR2 from the germline V gene are SGDLS and YYNGEE. The CDR3 runs 17 residues. V gave up 4 bases and J gave up 7 bases, with 24 bases separating them. Written as DNA, the CDR3 is TGTGCCAGCAGCCCCTCCGTAGTTGGGGCAAAGGGTAATGAGCAGTTCTTC. Encoded protein: CASSPSVVGAKGNEQFF.

This chain links TRBV14 with TRBJ1-3; perhaps TRBD1 as D (6 bases). Germline V gene lookup returns CDR1 SGHDN and CDR2 FVKESK. The CDR3 contains 13 residues. V lost 7 bases and J 1 base, leaving 8 bases between the germline ends. The CDR3 spells CASKGGSGNTIYF. The CDR3 nucleotides read TGTGCCAGCAAGGGGGGGTCTGGAAACACCATATATTTT.

The gene calls are TRBV29-1 and TRBJ2-7; 10 bases fit TRBD1. The CDR3 totals 14 residues. Germline V lookup: CDR1 SQVTM, CDR2 ANQGSEA. J lost 3 bases, V lost 4 bases, and 6 bases had no gene match. This CDR3 reads CSVAGTGAFYEQYF. The CDR3 DNA sequence: TGCAGCGTTGCAGGGACAGGGGCTTTCTACGAGCAGTACTTC.

This rearrangement joins TRBV6-5 to TRBJ2-7, with TRBD1 matching over 7 bases. Per germline, CDR1 MNHEY and CDR2 SVGAGI. This CDR3 comprises 14 residues. The ends lost 6 bases at V and 6 bases at J; junction bases unmatched: 11. The CDR3 is CASRIGGAGGEQYF. As DNA, the CDR3 is TGTGCCAGCAGGATAGGGGGCGCGGGCGGCGAGCAGTACTTC.

V and J are TRBV28 and TRBJ1-6, with 7 bases lining up with TRBD1. Germline-derived CDR1 and CDR2 are MDHEN and SYDVKM. This CDR3 spans 17 amino acids. The trim removed 6 bases at V and 4 bases at J, leaving 12 bases unmatched. Written as DNA, the CDR3 is TGTGCCAGCAGCCATCAACGACAGGGAAGATATAATTCACCCCTCCACTTT. It codes for CASSHQRQGRYNSPLHF. The full variable domain, with the rest looked up from reference TRBV28 and TRBJ1-6, is DVKVTQSSRYLVKRTGEKVFLECVQDMDHENMFWYRQDPGLGLRLIYFSYDVKMKEKGDIPEGYSVSREKKERFSLILESASTNQTSMYLCASSHQRQGRYNSPLHFGNGTRLTVT.

V usage is TRBV10-3 and J usage is TRBJ2-7; a weak D match, TRBD2 (6 bases). V lost 5 bases to trimming and J lost 2 bases, with 19 bases between them. The CDR3 spans 16 residues. Looked up from germline, CDR1 is ENHRY and CDR2 is SYGVKD. Written as DNA, the CDR3 is TGTGCCATCAGTTTTACGGGGCGGGACGCGACCTACGAGCAGTACTTC. This gives the protein CAISFTGRDATYEQYF.

With regard to this clone: Other DNA sequences in the sample encode the same CDR3. The chain combines TRBV3-1 (or the pseudogene TRBV3-2) with TRBJ1-5; TRBD1 matches 7 bases. Germline V lookup: CDR1 LGHDT, CDR2 YNNKEL (reference sequence). V lost 3 bases and J lost 1; bases outside the gene matches: 0. CDR3 length: 14 amino acids. The CDR3 nucleotides read TGTGCCAGCAGCCAGGGACAGAGCAATCAGCCCCAGCATTTT. It is translated as CASSQGQSNQPQHF.

This clone appeared a single time. The CDR3 loop is CASSWTGTDEQYF. The DNA of the CDR3 is TGTGCCAGCAGTTGGACAGGGACCGACGAGCAGTACTTC. The V and J genes are TRBV28 and TRBJ2-7, with TRBD1 matching 8 bases. V gave up 4 bases and J gave up 5 bases; unmatched junction bases: 4. CDR3 length: 13 amino acids. Germline V gene lookup returns CDR1 MDHEN and CDR2 SYDVKM.

The rearrangement joins TRBV5-1 to TRBJ1-6; a weak D match, TRBD1 (5 bases). Deletions cut 0 bases from V and 2 bases from J, with 6 bases between. Germline CDR1 and CDR2: SGHRS and YFSETQ. CDR3 length: 15 residues. CDR3 coding DNA: TGCGCCAGCAGCTTGGCGACAGCCTATAATTCACCCCTCCACTTT. Amino acids: CASSLATAYNSPLHF. The full variable domain, its missing parts supplied by reference TRBV5-1 and TRBJ1-6, is KAGVTQTPRYLIKTRGQQVTLSCSPISGHRSVSWYQQTPGQGLQFLFEYFSETQRNKGNFPGRFSGRQFSNSRSEMNVSTLELGDSALYLCASSLATAYNSPLHFGNGTRLTVT.

V and J are TRBV10-3 and TRBJ2-5; 9 bases are a match to TRBD2. In germline, CDR1 is ENHRY, CDR2 SYGVKD. The trim removed 8 bases at V and 5 bases at J, leaving 9 bases unmatched. CDR3 length: 14 amino acids. CDR3 DNA sequence: TGTGCCATCGGTGGGCGGGGGGGCTTCGAGACCCAGTACTTC. Its translation is CAIGGRGGFETQYF.

V gene TRBV7-8 combines with J gene TRBJ1-1; D call uncertain. This CDR3 has 14 amino acids. The V gene lost 5 bases and the J gene lost 1 base, with 11 bases spanning the gap. Germline CDR1 is SGHVS and CDR2 is FQNEAQ. CDR3 bases: TGTGCCAGCAGCCCCCCCCGTAAGAACACTGAAGCTTTCTTT. Encoded protein: CASSPPRKNTEAFF.